This T cell receptor beta chain came from a study of OX40 agonist ivuxolimab in advanced cancers. About the research overall: Averaging 60 years in age, with a range of about 23 to 79, the cohort was about 83% male. Three dose-escalation patients had partial responses: one with hepatocellular carcinoma and two with cutaneous melanoma.

Concerning this clone itself: The target antigen is unknown.

Some clones are missing from TCRdb's copy, which holds only in-frame ones; the method was immunoSEQ multiplex PCR. The sample includes about 66,000 clones, more than 85% of them seen just once. Study observations and caveats: Among some nonresponders, normalized T-cell clonal expansion was also low. CD4+ and CD8+ blood T cells expanded clonally by week 6 at 0.1 to 3.0 mg/kg.

The receptor was isolated from an adult with an advanced solid tumor such as melanoma, head and neck, liver or kidney cancer. The starting material was CD4+ or CD8+ T cells sorted from blood, obtained in a trial of the OX40 agonist ivuxolimab.

The CDR3 nucleotides read TGTGCCAGCAGTTTCGGACAGGGGGCAATCTATGGCTACACCTTC. Translation: CASSFGQGAIYGYTF. The rearrangement joins TRBV6-5 to TRBJ1-2, with TRBD1 matching 11 bases. Germline V lookup: CDR1 MNHEY, CDR2 SVGAGI. This CDR3 region has 15 residues. V shed 4 bases, J shed 4 bases, and the junction held 5 bases outside the gene matches.